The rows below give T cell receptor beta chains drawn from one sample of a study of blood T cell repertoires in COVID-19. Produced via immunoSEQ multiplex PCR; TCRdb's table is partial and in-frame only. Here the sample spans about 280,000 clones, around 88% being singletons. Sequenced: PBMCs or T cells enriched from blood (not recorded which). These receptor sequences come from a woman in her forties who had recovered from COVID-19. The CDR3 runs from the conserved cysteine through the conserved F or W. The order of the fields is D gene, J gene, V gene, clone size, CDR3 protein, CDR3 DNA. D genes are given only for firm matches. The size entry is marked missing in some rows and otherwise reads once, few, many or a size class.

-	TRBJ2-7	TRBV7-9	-	CASSLGQIYEQYF	TGTGCCAGCAGCCTGGGGCAGATCTACGAGCAGTACTTC
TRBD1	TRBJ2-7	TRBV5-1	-	CASSPDRGAYEQYF	TGCGCCAGCAGCCCGGACAGGGGGGCCTACGAGCAGTACTTC
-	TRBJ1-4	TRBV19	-	CASSIGAATNEKLFF	TGTGCCAGTAGTATTGGGGCTGCTACTAATGAAAAACTGTTTTTT
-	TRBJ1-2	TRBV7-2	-	CASSLGGSSYGYTF	TGTGCCAGCAGCTTAGGAGGTTCCAGTTATGGCTACACCTTC
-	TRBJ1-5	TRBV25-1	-	CASSEYEGWQPQHF	TGTGCCAGCAGTGAATACGAGGGTTGGCAGCCCCAGCATTTT
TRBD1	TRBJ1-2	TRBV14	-	CASSQYDRVDYGYTF	TGTGCCAGCAGCCAATATGACAGGGTAGACTATGGCTACACCTTC
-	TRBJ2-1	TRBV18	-	CASSPPIRGGNEQFF	TGTGCCAGCTCACCACCTATTAGGGGAGGCAATGAGCAGTTCTTC
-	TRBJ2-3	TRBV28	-	CASSFGGLETDTQYF	TGTGCCAGCAGTTTCGGGGGGCTAGAAACAGATACGCAGTATTTT
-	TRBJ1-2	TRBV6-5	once	CASRAAARLYGYTF	TGTGCCAGCAGGGCGGCCGCTCGTCTCTATGGCTACACCTTC
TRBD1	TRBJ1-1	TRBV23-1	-	CASSHRGYTEAFF	TGCGCCAGCAGTCACAGGGGGTACACTGAAGCTTTCTTT
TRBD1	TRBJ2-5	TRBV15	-	CATSRGQTETQYF	TGTGCCACCTCCCGGGGACAGACGGAGACCCAGTACTTC
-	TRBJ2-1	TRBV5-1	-	CASSLTTPPREQFF	TGCGCCAGCAGCTTGACGACTCCCCCCCGGGAGCAGTTCTTC
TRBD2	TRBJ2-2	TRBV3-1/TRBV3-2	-	CASSTLPPGLAGGPSGELFF	TGTGCCAGCAGCACCCTTCCACCGGGACTAGCGGGAGGGCCTTCCGGGGAGCTGTTTTTT
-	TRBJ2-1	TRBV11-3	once	CASSLVANEQFF	TGTGCCAGCAGCTTAGTCGCGAATGAGCAGTTCTTC
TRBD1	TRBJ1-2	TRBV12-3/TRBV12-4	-	CASSLTGVYTF	TGTGCCAGCAGTCTGACAGGGGTCTACACCTTC
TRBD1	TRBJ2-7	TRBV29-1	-	CSAGQGVGEQYF	TGCAGCGCCGGACAGGGGGTTGGTGAGCAGTACTTC
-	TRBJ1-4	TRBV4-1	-	CASSQGEGWEKLFF	TGCGCCAGCAGCCAAGGTGAGGGTTGGGAAAAACTGTTTTTT
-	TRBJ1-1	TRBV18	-	CASSRQATEAFF	TGTGCCAGCTCACGACAGGCGACTGAAGCTTTCTTT
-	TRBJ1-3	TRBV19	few	CASSDGGASGNTIYF	TGTGCCAGTTCGGACGGAGGGGCCTCTGGAAACACCATATATTTT
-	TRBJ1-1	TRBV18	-	CASSAGRSNTEAFF	TGTGCCAGCTCAGCGGGACGGTCGAACACTGAAGCTTTCTTT
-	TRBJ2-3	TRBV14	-	CASSQYAGITDTQYF	TGTGCCAGCAGCCAATACGCGGGTATCACAGATACGCAGTATTTT
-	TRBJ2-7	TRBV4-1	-	CASSQDKAGEQYF	TGCGCCAGCAGCCAAGATAAGGCAGGCGAGCAGTACTTC